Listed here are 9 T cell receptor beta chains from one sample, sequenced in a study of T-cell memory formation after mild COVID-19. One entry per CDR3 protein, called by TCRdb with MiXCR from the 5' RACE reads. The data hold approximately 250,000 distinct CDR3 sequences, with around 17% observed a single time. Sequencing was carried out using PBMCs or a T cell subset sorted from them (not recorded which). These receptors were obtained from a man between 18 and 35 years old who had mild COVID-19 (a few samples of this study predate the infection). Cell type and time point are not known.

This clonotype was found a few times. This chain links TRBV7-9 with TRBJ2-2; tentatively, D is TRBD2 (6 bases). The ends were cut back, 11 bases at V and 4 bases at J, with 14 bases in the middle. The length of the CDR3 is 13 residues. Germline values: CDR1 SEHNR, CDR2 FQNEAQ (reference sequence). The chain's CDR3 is CAGNSGGTGELFF. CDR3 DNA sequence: TGTGCCGGGAATAGCGGTGGCACCGGGGAGCTGTTTTTT.

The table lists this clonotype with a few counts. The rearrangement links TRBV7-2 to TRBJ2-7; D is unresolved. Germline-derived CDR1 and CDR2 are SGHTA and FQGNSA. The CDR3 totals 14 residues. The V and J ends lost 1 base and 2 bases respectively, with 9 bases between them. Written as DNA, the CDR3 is TGTGCCAGCAGCTTAGGCTCAGTTCCCTACGAGCAGTACTTC. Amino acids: CASSLGSVPYEQYF.

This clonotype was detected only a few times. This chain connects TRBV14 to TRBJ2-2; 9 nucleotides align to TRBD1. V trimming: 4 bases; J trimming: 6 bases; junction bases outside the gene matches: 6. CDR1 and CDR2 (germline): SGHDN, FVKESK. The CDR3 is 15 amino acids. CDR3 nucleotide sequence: TGTGCCAGCAGCCGCACAGGGGGCTTGGCCGGGGAGCTGTTTTTT. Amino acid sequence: CASSRTGGLAGELFF. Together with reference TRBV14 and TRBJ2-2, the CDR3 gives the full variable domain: EAGVTQFPSHSVIEKGQTVTLRCDPISGHDNLYWYRRVMGKEIKFLLHFVKESKQDESGMPNNRFLAERTGGTYSTLKVQPAELEDSGVYFCASSRTGGLAGELFFGEGSRLTVL.

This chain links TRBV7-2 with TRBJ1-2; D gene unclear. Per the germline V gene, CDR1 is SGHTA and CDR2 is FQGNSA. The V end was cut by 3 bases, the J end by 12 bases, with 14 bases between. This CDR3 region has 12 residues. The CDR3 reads CASSFFGQVHTF. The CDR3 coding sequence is TGTGCCAGCAGCTTCTTTGGGCAGGTCCACACCTTC.

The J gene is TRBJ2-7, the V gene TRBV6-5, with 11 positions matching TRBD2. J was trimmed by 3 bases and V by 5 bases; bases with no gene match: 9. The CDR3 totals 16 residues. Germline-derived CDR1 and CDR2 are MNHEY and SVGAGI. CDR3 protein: CASSALPGLADYEQYV. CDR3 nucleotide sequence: TGTGCCAGCAGTGCCCTACCGGGACTAGCGGACTACGAGCAGTACGTC.

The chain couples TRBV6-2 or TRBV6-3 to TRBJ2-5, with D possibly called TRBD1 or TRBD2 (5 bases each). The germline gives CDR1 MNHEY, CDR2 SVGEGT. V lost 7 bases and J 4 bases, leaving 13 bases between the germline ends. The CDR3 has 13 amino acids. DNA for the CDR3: TGTGCCAGCACCGGACCTGGGGGAGAGACCCAGTACTTC. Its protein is CASTGPGGETQYF.

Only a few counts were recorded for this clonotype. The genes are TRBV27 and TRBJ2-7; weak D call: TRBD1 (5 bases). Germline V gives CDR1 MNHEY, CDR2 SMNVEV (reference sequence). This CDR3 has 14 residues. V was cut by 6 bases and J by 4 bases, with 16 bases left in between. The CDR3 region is CASRGSDQGYEQYF. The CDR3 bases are TGTGCCAGCAGGGGTTCGGATCAGGGTTACGAGCAGTACTTC.

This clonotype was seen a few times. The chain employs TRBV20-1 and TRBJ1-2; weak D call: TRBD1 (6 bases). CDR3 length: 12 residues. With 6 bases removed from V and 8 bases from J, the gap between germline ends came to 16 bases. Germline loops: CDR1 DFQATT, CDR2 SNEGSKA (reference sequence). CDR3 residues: CSALRPGTGYTF. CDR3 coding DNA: TGCAGTGCCTTACGCCCGGGGACAGGCTACACCTTC.

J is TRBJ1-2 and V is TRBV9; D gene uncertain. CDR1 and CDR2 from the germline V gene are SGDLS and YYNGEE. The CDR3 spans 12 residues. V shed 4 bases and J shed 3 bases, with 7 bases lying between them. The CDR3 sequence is CASSPPDYGYTF. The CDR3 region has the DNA TGTGCCAGCAGCCCTCCGGACTATGGCTACACCTTC.